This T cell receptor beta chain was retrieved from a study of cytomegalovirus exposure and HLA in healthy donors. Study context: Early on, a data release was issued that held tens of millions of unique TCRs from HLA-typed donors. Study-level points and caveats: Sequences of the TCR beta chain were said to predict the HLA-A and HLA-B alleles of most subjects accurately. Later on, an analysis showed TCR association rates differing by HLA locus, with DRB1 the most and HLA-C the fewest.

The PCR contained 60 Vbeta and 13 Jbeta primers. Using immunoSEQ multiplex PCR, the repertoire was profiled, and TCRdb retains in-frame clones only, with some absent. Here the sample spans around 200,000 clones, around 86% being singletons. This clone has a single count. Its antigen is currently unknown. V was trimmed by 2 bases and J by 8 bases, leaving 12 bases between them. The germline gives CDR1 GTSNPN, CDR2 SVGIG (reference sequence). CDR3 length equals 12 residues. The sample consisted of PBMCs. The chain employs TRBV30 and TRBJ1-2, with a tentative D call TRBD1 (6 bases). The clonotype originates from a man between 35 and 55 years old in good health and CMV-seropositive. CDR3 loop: CAWSFKGTGYTF. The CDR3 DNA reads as TGTGCCTGGAGTTTCAAGGGGACAGGCTACACCTTC.